Listed here is a single T cell receptor beta chain. This CDR3 contains 14 residues. CDR1 is SGHVS and CDR2 is FQNEAQ in the germline V gene. V lost 5 bases and J lost 6; bases outside the gene matches: 3. TCRdb keeps only in-frame clones here, not all; method: immunoSEQ multiplex PCR. Among 150,000 to 200,000 clones listed, 86% were seen once. These data come from a study of blood T cell repertoires in COVID-19. Study-level background: Donors in the United States, Italy and Spain gave samples during acute or convalescent COVID-19. T cells, B-cell-depleted T cells, or PBMCs provided the cDNA or gDNA that served as material.

This chain links TRBV7-8 with TRBJ1-4, with TRBD1 matching 10 bases. The TCR was taken from an elderly woman in a cohort sampled during active or convalescent COVID-19. Specimen: peripheral blood. CDR3 region: CASSQDRGDEKLFF. CDR3 nucleotide sequence: TGTGCCAGCAGCCAGGACAGGGGGGATGAAAAACTGTTTTTT.